This TCR beta chain was sequenced during a study of T cell responses to AZD1222 COVID-19 vaccine. General study findings and limits: A mostly white British donor set with more females was recruited, and clonal diversity was possibly underestimated. Nearly half of spike-specific TCRs reportedly go after variant regions that carry no mutations. Spike regions recognized by vaccine-associated CD4 TCRs spanned the protein, led by 160-218 and 743-854.

As to this clone: The antigen is not known.

Germline V gene data show CDR1 as SGDLS and CDR2 as YYNGEE. With 0 bases removed from V and 3 bases from J, the gap between germline ends came to 13 bases. CDR3 length: 15 residues. Libraries were prepared by immunoSEQ multiplex PCR; TCRdb keeps only in-frame clonotypes and omits some of them. The sample records around 150,000 clones, about 90% being singletons. This specimen consisted of peripheral blood, obtained on day 0 of MenACWY control vaccination. This sequence originates from an adult in good health. The chain has TRBV9 and TRBJ2-7; D unresolved. The CDR3 loop reads CASSVALGTSYEQYF. The CDR3 nucleotides are TGTGCCAGCAGCGTAGCTCTAGGAACCAGCTACGAGCAGTACTTC.